What follows are 4 T cell receptor beta chains derived from one specimen sequenced in a study of shared clonotypes between healthy human individuals. The method was immunoSEQ multiplex PCR; TCRdb's version includes in-frame clones alone and lacks a portion of them. The table lists about 2,500,000 clones, about 92% of them singletons, with around 0.15% in the top ten. The sequenced material came from naive CD4+ T cells sorted from blood. Subset reported: CD45RA+ positively selected. The receptors were sampled from a man aged 18-30 years in good health.

The chain combines TRBV2 with TRBJ2-3; D is uncertain. In germline, CDR1 is SNHLY, CDR2 FYNNEI. The V end lost 5 bases, the J end lost 1 base, and 16 bases lay between the germline ends. CDR3 length: 16 amino acids. In nucleotides, the CDR3 is TGTGCCAGCAGTTTTGACGGTCAAGTGGGCACAGATACGCAGTATTTT. Translation: CASSFDGQVGTDTQYF.

This chain joins TRBV12-5 and TRBJ2-2; D perhaps matches TRBD2 (5 bases). Germline assignment: CDR1 LGHNT and CDR2 FRNRAP. Trimming shortened V by 1 base and J by 0 bases, and 9 bases separated the two germline ends. The CDR3 is 16 residues long. CDR3 nucleotides: TGTGCTAGTGGTTTGGGGGCGGGTCCGAACACCGGGGAGCTGTTTTTT. Its translation is CASGLGAGPNTGELFF. Full variable domain (outside the CDR3, taken from reference TRBV12-5 and TRBJ2-2): DARVTQTPRHKVTEMGQEVTMRCQPILGHNTVFWYRQTMMQGLELLAYFRNRAPLDDSGMPKDRFSAEMPDATLATLKIQPSEPRDSAVYFCASGLGAGPNTGELFFGEGSRLTVL.

This CDR3 reads CASSWGNTEAFF. The DNA of the CDR3 is TGTGCCAGCAGCTGGGGGAACACTGAAGCTTTCTTT. The V gene is TRBV5-5, the J gene TRBJ1-1; D remains ambiguous. CDR3 length equals 12 residues. With 3 bases removed from V and 1 base from J, the gap between germline ends came to 4 bases. Germline CDR1 reads SGHKS; CDR2 reads YYEKEE (reference sequence).

CDR3 in DNA: TGTGCCAGCAGTTTAGAGGGACGGGCCAATCAGCCCCAGCATTTT. The encoded protein is CASSLEGRANQPQHF. The V and J genes are TRBV28 and TRBJ1-5; D perhaps matches TRBD1 (5 bases). From germline, CDR1 is MDHEN and CDR2 SYDVKM. V gave up 2 bases and J gave up 3 bases, with 11 bases separating them. The CDR3 totals 15 residues.